Presented here are 8 T cell receptor beta chains from one specimen sequenced in a study of regulatory T cells in long-lasting Graves disease. The TCR beta library used iRepertoire HTBI primers with Arm-PCR amplification of CDR3. TCRdb fed the multiplex PCR reads into MiXCR, producing one record per CDR3 protein. The sample contains 500,000 or so distinct CDR3 sequences, around 15% of which appear only once. Stated time point: newly diagnosed GD, antithyroid drugs for less than 3 months. PBMCs provided the RNA from which the TCR library was made. These data were also filed under a second study, of T cells in Graves' hyperthyroidism and ophthalmopathy.

Sequencing was performed on peripheral blood mononuclear cells (PBMCs), taken at new diagnosis, from a patient treated with antithyroid drugs. The origin of the receptors is a woman in her fifties or sixties with Graves disease.

This rearrangement joins TRBV28 to TRBJ1-1; weak D call: TRBD1 (5 bases). The CDR3 sequence is 15 residues long. Germline V gene sequence: CDR1 MDHEN, CDR2 SYDVKM. V lost 7 bases and J 1 base, leaving 16 bases between the germline ends. CDR3 bases: TGTGCCAGCATCCACCTGCGGGGGACGAACACTGAAGCTTTCTTT. Residues: CASIHLRGTNTEAFF.

CDR3: CASSPRDRGDNQPQHF. The CDR3 region has the DNA TGCGCCAGCAGCCCAAGGGACAGGGGAGACAATCAGCCCCAGCATTTT. V usage is TRBV4-1 and J usage is TRBJ1-5; 10 bases align to TRBD1. The CDR3 sequence is 16 residues long. Unmatched junction bases numbered 6, after V lost 4 bases and J lost 3 bases. CDR1 is MGHRA, CDR2 YSYEKL, per germline.

This clonotype came up a few times. A much larger clone differs by one base, so this may be a read error. The chain recombines TRBV2 with TRBJ2-7; D is unclear. The CDR3 spans 13 residues. V was trimmed by 7 bases and J by 0 bases, leaving 10 bases between them. Germline assignment: CDR1 SNHLY and CDR2 FYNNEI. CDR3 sequence: CASTSTSSYEQYF. DNA of the CDR3: TGTGCCAGCACGAGCACGAGCTCCTACGAGCAGTACTTC.

This clonotype was found many times. The gene calls are TRBV28 and TRBJ1-2; perhaps TRBD1 as D (6 bases). The CDR3 is 17 amino acids. V was trimmed by 5 bases and J by 5 bases, leaving 24 bases between them. Germline CDR1 is MDHEN and CDR2 is SYDVKM. In DNA form, the CDR3 reads TGTGCCAGCAGTCCACCAACCGGGACAATTGACCGTTATGGCTACACCTTC. Protein sequence: CASSPPTGTIDRYGYTF.

This clonotype was recorded many times. The rearrangement joins TRBV10-1 to TRBJ2-3, with unresolved D. The CDR3 has 16 amino acids. Germline lookup yields CDR1 WNHNN and CDR2 SYGVQD (reference sequence). V dropped 3 bases and J dropped 0 bases, with 13 bases sitting between them. The CDR3 DNA follows: TGCGCCAGCAGTGACCGGCTAGATTCAAGCACAGATACGCAGTATTTT. Its protein is CASSDRLDSSTDTQYF.

The chain recombines TRBV5-1 with TRBJ2-2; 7 bases are a match to TRBD1. The CDR3 consists of 15 residues. The germline CDR1 and CDR2 sequences are SGHRS and YFSETQ. The V and J ends lost 6 bases and 1 base, in that order; junction bases with no gene match: 6. The CDR3 DNA is TGCGCCAGCACCCCGGGACAGATGAACACCGGGGAGCTGTTTTTT. Encoded protein: CASTPGQMNTGELFF. The full variable domain, in which reference TRBV5-1 and TRBJ2-2 provide the parts outside the CDR3, is KAGVTQTPRYLIKTRGQQVTLSCSPISGHRSVSWYQQTPGQGLQFLFEYFSETQRNKGNFPGRFSGRQFSNSRSEMNVSTLELGDSALYLCASTPGQMNTGELFFGEGSRLTVL.

This clonotype was counted between two and nine times. The chain combines TRBV24-1 with TRBJ2-1; TRBD2 agrees at 13 bases. V trimming: 7 bases; J trimming: 8 bases; junction bases outside the gene matches: 4. CDR1 and CDR2 from the germline V gene are KGHDR and SFDVKD. This CDR3 contains 14 residues. The CDR3 DNA sequence: TGTGCCACCAGGACTAGCGGGAGGCCCTATGAGCAGTTCTTC. This translates into CATRTSGRPYEQFF.

This clonotype was observed a handful of times. This chain uses TRBV3-1 with TRBJ2-6; unclear D gene. Trimming cost V 4 bases and J 2 bases, with 9 bases left between them. The CDR3 extends over 15 amino acids. Germline values: CDR1 LGHDT, CDR2 YNNKEL (reference sequence). The DNA for the CDR3 is TGTGCCAGCAGCCCAAGCCCCCCTGGGGCCAACGTCCTGACTTTC. Its protein is CASSPSPPGANVLTF. The full variable domain, rest sourced from reference TRBV3-1 and TRBJ2-6, is DTAVSQTPKYLVTQMGNDKSIKCEQNLGHDTMYWYKQDSKKFLKIMFSYNNKELIINETVPNRFSPKSPDKAHLNLHINSLELGDSAVYFCASSPSPPGANVLTFGAGSRLTVL.